Presented here are 4 T cell receptor beta chains from one specimen sequenced in a study of T cells in Graves' hyperthyroidism and ophthalmopathy. RNA transcripts provided the source from which TCR beta CDR3 regions were amplified. The study used the HTBI primer set for a first-round RT-PCR of the TCR CDR3. MiXCR, run by TCRdb on the multiplex PCR reads, gives a single entry per CDR3 protein. The sample lists about 96,000 distinct CDR3 sequences, around 52% occurring once. The sequenced sample consisted of blood. The receptors come from a woman aged 40 to 50 with Graves' hyperthyroidism.

This clonotype was counted at least ten times. The chain links TRBV7-3 to TRBJ2-3, with D possibly being TRBD2 (5 bases). The length of the CDR3 is 15 residues. The V gene's germline CDR1 is SGHTA and CDR2 FQGTGA. Between the trimmed V and J ends, which lost 5 bases and 1 base, there was a span of 13 bases. The CDR3 coding sequence is TGTGCCAGCAGCACCCTGGGTAGCGGCACAGATACGCAGTATTTT. Residues: CASSTLGSGTDTQYF.

As for this clonotype: This may stem from a read error, because a much larger clone lies one nucleotide away. V gene TRBV7-2 combines with J gene TRBJ1-6, with D unclear. Germline CDR1 and CDR2: SGHTA and FQGNSA. CDR3 length equals 16 residues. The CDR3 nucleotides are TGCGCCAGCAGCCAGATCGCTCAGTCCTATAATTCACCCCTCCACTTT. Protein product: CASSQIAQSYNSPLHF.

V and J are TRBV29-1 and TRBJ2-2, with D perhaps TRBD2 (6 bases). CDR3 size: 15 residues. CDR1 is SQVTM and CDR2 is ANQGSEA in the germline V gene. Trimming took 5 bases from V and 1 from J, leaving 14 bases between them. The CDR3: CSVNRGTGNTGELFF. Written as DNA, the CDR3 is TGCAGCGTTAATCGGGGGACTGGGAACACCGGGGAGCTGTTTTTT.

At least ten counts were recorded for this clonotype. The rearrangement links TRBV24-1 to TRBJ2-2; 12 nucleotides line up with TRBD2. Germline V CDR1 and CDR2: KGHDR, SFDVKD. The CDR3 is 16 residues long. The V segment lost 4 bases and the J segment 4 bases; nucleotides outside the gene matches: 3. The CDR3 spells CATSEASGRGTGELFF. CDR3 sequence (DNA): TGTGCCACCAGTGAAGCTAGCGGGAGGGGCACCGGGGAGCTGTTTTTT.